The clone carrying this TCR beta chain appeared once. Its antigen is currently unknown. This sequence may be a read error, since a much larger clone differs from it by one base. This sample is drawn from a study of T-cell reconstitution after alpha-beta-depleted transplantation in children. The CDR3 sequence is 15 residues long. Germline-derived CDR1 and CDR2 are SGHRS and YFSETQ. The trim removed 5 bases at V and 2 bases at J, leaving 8 bases unmatched. During its preparation, the TCRbeta library received unique molecular identifiers. Each CDR3 protein gets one entry after TCRdb re-called the PCR reads with MiXCR. Of more than 15,000 distinct CDR3 sequences listed, over 5% are singletons. General study results and limits: Some patients showed high day-60 TCRbeta diversity, which derived from surviving recipient T cells and thymic progenitors.

The source is a boy between 10 and 17 years old with acute lymphoblastic leukemia, due to receive a stem cell transplant. V and J are TRBV5-1 and TRBJ2-3; 7 nucleotides agree with TRBD1. Specimen: PBMCs, collected before TCRalphabeta/CD19-depleted stem cell transplant. CDR3 loop: CASRVEGAFTDTQYF. CDR3 DNA sequence: TGCGCCAGCAGGGTTGAGGGGGCGTTCACAGATACGCAGTATTTT.